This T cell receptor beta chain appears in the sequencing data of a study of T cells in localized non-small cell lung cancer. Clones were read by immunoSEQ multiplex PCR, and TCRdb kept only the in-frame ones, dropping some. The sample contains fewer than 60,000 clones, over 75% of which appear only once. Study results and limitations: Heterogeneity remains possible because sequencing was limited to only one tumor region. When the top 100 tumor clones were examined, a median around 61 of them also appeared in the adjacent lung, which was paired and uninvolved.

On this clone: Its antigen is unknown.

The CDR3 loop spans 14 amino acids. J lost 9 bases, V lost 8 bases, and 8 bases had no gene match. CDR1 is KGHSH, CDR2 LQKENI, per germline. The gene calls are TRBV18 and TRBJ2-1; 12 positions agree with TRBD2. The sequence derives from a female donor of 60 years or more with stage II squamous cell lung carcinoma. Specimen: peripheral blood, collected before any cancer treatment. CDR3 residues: CASRASGGATEQFF. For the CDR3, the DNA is TGTGCCAGCCGTGCTAGCGGGGGGGCTACTGAGCAGTTCTTC.